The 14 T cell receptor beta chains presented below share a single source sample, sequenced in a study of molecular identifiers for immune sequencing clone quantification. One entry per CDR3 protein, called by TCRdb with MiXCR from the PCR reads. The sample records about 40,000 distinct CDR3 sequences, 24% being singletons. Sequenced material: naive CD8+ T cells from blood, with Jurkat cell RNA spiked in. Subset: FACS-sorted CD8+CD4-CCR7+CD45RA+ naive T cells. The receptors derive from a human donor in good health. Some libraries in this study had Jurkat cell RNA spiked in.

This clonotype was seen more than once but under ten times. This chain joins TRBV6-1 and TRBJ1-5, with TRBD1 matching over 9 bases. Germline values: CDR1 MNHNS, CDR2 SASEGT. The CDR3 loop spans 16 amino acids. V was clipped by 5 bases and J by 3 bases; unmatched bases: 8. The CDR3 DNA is TGTGCCAGCAGTCCTGACAGGGGGGACGACAATCAGCCCCAGCATTTT. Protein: CASSPDRGDDNQPQHF.

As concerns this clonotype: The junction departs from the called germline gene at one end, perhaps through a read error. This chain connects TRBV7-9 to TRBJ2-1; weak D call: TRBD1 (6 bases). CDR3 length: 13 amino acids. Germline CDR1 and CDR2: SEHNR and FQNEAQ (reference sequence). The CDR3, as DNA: TGTGCCCGCACCTACAGGGCGGCCAATGCGCAGTTCTTC. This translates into CARTYRAANAQFF.

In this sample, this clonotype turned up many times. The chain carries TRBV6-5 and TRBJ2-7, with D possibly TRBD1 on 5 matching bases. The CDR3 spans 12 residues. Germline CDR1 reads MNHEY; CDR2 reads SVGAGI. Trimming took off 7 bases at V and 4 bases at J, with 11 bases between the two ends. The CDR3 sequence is CASKIQEYEQYF. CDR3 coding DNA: TGTGCCAGCAAAATACAGGAATACGAGCAGTACTTC.

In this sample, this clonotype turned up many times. CDR3: CASSEPHTGWDTEAFF. The CDR3 nucleotides read TGTGCCAGCAGTGAACCCCATACAGGGTGGGACACTGAAGCTTTCTTT. The J gene is TRBJ1-1, the V gene TRBV6-1, with TRBD1 as a possible D gene (6 bases). Germline assignment: CDR1 MNHNS and CDR2 SASEGT. V lost 2 bases and J lost 3, with 16 bases in between. The CDR3 runs 16 residues.

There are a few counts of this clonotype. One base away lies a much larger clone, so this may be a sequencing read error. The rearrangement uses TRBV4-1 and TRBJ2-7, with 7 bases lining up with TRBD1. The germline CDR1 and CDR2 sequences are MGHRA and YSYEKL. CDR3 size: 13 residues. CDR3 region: CVSSQGDSPEQYF. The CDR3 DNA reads TGCGTCAGCAGCCAAGGGGACAGTCCCGAGCAGTACTTC.

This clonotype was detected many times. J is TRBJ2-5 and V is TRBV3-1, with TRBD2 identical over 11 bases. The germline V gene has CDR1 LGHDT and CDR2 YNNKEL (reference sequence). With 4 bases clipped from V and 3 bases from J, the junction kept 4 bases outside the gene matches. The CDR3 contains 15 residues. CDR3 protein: CASSLELAGEETQYF. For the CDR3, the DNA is TGTGCCAGCAGCCTAGAACTAGCGGGGGAAGAGACCCAGTACTTC.

CDR3 nucleotide sequence: TGTGCCAGCAGCTTAGCAGTAGCGGGAGGACCCTACGAGCAGTACTTC. This sequence encodes CASSLAVAGGPYEQYF. V usage is TRBV11-2 and J usage is TRBJ2-7, with 10 bases matching TRBD2. The V segment lost 1 base and the J segment 2 bases; nucleotides outside the gene matches: 5. The CDR3 spans 16 residues. Germline CDR1 SGHAT, CDR2 FQNNGV. The variable domain in full, completed from reference TRBV11-2 and TRBJ2-7, reads EAGVAQSPRYKIIEKRQSVAFWCNPISGHATLYWYQQILGQGPKLLIQFQNNGVVDDSQLPKDRFSAERLKGVDSTLKIQPAKLEDSAVYLCASSLAVAGGPYEQYFGPGTRLTVT.

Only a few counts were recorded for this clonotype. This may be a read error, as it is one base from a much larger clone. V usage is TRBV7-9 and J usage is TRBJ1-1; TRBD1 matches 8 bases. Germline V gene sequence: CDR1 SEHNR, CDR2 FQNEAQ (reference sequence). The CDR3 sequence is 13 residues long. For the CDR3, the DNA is TGTGCCAGCAGCTTAGGGGCGGGACAGGAGGCTTCCTTT. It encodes CASSLGAGQEASF.

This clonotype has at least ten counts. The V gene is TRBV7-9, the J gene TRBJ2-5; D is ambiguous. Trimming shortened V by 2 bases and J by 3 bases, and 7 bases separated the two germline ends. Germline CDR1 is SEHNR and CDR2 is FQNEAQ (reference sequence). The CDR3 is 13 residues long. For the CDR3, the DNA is TGTGCCAGCAGCTTAAATACAGAAGAGACCCAGTACTTC. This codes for CASSLNTEETQYF. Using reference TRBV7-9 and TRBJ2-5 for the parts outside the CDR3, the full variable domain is DTGVSQNPRHKITKRGQNVTFRCDPISEHNRLYWYRQTLGQGPEFLTYFQNEAQLEKSRLLSDRFSAERPKGSFSTLEIQRTEQGDSAMYLCASSLNTEETQYFGPGTRLLVL.

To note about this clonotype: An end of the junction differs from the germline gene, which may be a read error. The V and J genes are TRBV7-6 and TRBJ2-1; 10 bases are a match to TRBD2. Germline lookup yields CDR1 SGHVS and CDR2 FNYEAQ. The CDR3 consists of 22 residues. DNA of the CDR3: TGTGCCAACAGCTTAGAGACGGATCCCAACGGACTAGCGGTAGTCTCCTACAATGAGCAGTTCTTC. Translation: CANSLETDPNGLAVVSYNEQFF.

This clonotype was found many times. The CDR3 DNA is TGTGCCTGGAGTGAACTATCGCTGGCCGGGGAGCTGTTTTTT. This codes for CAWSELSLAGELFF. The chain uses TRBV30 and TRBJ2-2; no definite D call. Trimming shortened V by 1 base and J by 6 bases, and 12 bases separated the two germline ends. The CDR3 is 14 residues long. CDR1 and CDR2 (germline): GTSNPN, SVGIG (reference sequence).

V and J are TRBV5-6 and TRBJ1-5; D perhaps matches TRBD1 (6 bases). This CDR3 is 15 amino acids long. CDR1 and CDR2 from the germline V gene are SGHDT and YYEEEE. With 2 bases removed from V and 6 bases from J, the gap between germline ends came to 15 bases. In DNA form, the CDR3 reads TGTGCCAGCAGCTTTGAACAGGGTCTGCCTCAGCCCCAGCATTTT. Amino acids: CASSFEQGLPQPQHF.

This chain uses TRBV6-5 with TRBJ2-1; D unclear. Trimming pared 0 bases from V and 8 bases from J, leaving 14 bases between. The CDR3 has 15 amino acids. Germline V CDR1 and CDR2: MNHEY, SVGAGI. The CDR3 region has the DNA TGTGCCAGCAGTTACTCGTATCCTAGTCAGGATGAGCAGTTCTTC. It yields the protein CASSYSYPSQDEQFF.

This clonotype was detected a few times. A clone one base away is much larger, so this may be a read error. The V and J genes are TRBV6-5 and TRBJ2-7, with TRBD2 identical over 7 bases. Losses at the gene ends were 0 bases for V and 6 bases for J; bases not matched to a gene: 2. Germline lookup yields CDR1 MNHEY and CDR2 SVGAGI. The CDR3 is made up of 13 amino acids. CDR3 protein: CASSYSTGGEQYF. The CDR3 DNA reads TGTGCCAGCAGTTACTCGACGGGAGGCGAGCAGTACTTC.